Following are 31 T cell receptor beta chains from one sample sequenced in a study of blood T cells in healthy people across ages (dated by TCRdb to 2015 to 2017). Library construction relied on 5' RACE. Sequenced on an Illumina HiSeq 2500. A second PCR of roughly 6 to 11 cycles was run with a J-beta primer mix and a sample-barcoded 5' primer. The public reads were quality trimmed at Q25 with fastp and then assembled into clones with MiXCR by TCRdb, keeping productive beta chains. Each CDR3 protein gets just one entry, which takes the most common genes and DNA from the rows behind it. The sample table holds 600,000 to 800,000 distinct CDR3 sequences, of which under 65% were seen once. The ten largest clones add up to approximately 13% of the sample. Sequencing was carried out using blood. These receptors originate from a woman of 80 years or more in good health.

The gene calls are TRBV7-7 and TRBJ2-3, with D possibly matching TRBD2 (6 bases). The germline gives CDR1 SSHAT, CDR2 FNYEAQ (reference sequence). This CDR3 spans 15 amino acids. Deletions cut 3 bases from V and 0 bases from J, with 10 bases between. The CDR3 DNA reads TGTGCCAGCAGCTTGACTAGTTCTAGCACAGATACGCAGTATTTT. It specifies CASSLTSSSTDTQYF.

Ten or more counts support this clonotype. The V call is TRBV7-9, the J call TRBJ2-1; the D gene is possibly TRBD1 (5 bases). Germline CDR1 SEHNR, CDR2 FQNEAQ (reference sequence). The CDR3 totals 14 residues. V was trimmed by 4 bases and J by 10 bases, leaving 17 bases between them. Written as DNA, the CDR3 is TGTGCCAGCAGCTATGCAGGGTCCACGTCAGAGCAGTTCTTC. It yields the protein CASSYAGSTSEQFF.

This clonotype was seen many times. The V call is TRBV10-3, the J call TRBJ2-3; unclear D gene. From germline, CDR1 is ENHRY and CDR2 SYGVKD. CDR3 length: 18 residues. V was pared by 4 bases and J by 2 bases, with 22 bases between. The CDR3 bases are TGTGCCATCAGTGGACTCCCACGGAGTACACAATTCACAGATACGCAGTATTTT. Translated, it gives CAISGLPRSTQFTDTQYF.

This clonotype has only a few counts. The chain combines TRBV7-2 with TRBJ1-1; D perhaps matches TRBD1 (5 bases). The germline V gene has CDR1 SGHTA and CDR2 FQGNSA. The CDR3 spans 13 residues. Trimming cost V 1 base and J 12 bases, with 15 bases left between them. The CDR3 is CASSLELGVESFF. CDR3 nucleotide sequence: TGTGCCAGCAGCTTAGAGTTGGGGGTTGAGTCTTTCTTT.

V is TRBV18 and J is TRBJ2-3, with TRBD2 identical over 10 bases. The V and J ends lost 0 bases and 6 bases, in that order; junction bases with no gene match: 3. Germline values: CDR1 KGHSH, CDR2 LQKENI. CDR3 length equals 15 residues. The chain's CDR3 is CASSPPSGRADTQYF. The CDR3 nucleotides are TGTGCCAGCTCACCACCGAGCGGGAGGGCTGATACGCAGTATTTT.

In its sample, this clonotype was seen a few times. The V call is TRBV12-3 or TRBV12-4, the J call TRBJ2-1; 9 bases agree with TRBD2. The V and J ends lost 6 bases and 5 bases, in that order; junction bases with no gene match: 8. The length of the CDR3 is 15 residues. This CDR3 is CASSRGGGRDNEQFF. The CDR3 nucleotides are TGTGCCAGCAGCCGCGGGGGCGGGAGGGACAATGAGCAGTTCTTC.

The chain couples TRBV7-2 to TRBJ2-5, with TRBD2 matching over 8 bases. Germline V gene data show CDR1 as SGHTA and CDR2 as FQGNSA. Germline trimming cut 1 base from V and 3 bases from J; bases unmatched to any gene: 4. The CDR3 consists of 15 residues. The CDR3 here is CASSLEGLVEETQYF. CDR3 nucleotides: TGTGCCAGCAGCTTAGAGGGACTAGTGGAAGAGACCCAGTACTTC.

The V call is TRBV20-1, the J call TRBJ2-5, with 9 bases aligning to TRBD1. Trimming took 4 bases from V and 4 from J; bases not matched to a gene: 10. CDR1 and CDR2 (germline): DFQATT, SNEGSKA (reference sequence). This CDR3 contains 15 residues. As DNA, the CDR3 is TGCAGTGCTACCACTCGGACAGGGGATCCAGAGACCCAGTACTTC. Its protein is CSATTRTGDPETQYF.

The sample holds many counts of this clonotype. This chain joins TRBV27 and TRBJ1-6; D is unresolved. Trimming took off 3 bases at V and 13 bases at J, with 10 bases between the two ends. The CDR3 is 12 amino acids. Germline loops: CDR1 MNHEY, CDR2 SMNVEV (reference sequence). The CDR3 sequence: CASSFPGSPLHF. CDR3 in DNA: TGTGCCAGCAGTTTTCCGGGGTCGCCCCTCCACTTT.

This clonotype was recorded at least ten times. J is TRBJ2-3 and V is TRBV24-1; 9 nucleotides align to TRBD2. The V gene end was trimmed by 9 bases and the J gene end by 5 bases; junction bases not matched to a gene: 5. CDR3 length: 13 amino acids. Germline V gene data show CDR1 as KGHDR and CDR2 as SFDVKD. CDR3 sequence reads: CATGAGGRDTQYF. In DNA, the CDR3 is TGTGCCACCGGAGCGGGGGGAAGAGATACGCAGTATTTT.

The chain has TRBV10-3 and TRBJ2-1; TRBD1 might be the D (5 bases). The CDR3 is 16 residues long. V lost 8 bases to trimming and J lost 0 bases, with 17 bases between them. The germline V gene has CDR1 ENHRY and CDR2 SYGVKD. The CDR3 here is CAIAHGQGSSYNEQFF. The CDR3 DNA follows: TGTGCCATCGCTCATGGGCAGGGCAGCTCCTACAATGAGCAGTTCTTC.

As for this clonotype: This could be a read error, since a much larger clone is one nucleotide away. The rearrangement uses TRBV10-3 and TRBJ2-1; D not resolved. Germline V CDR1 and CDR2: ENHRY, SYGVKD. The CDR3 covers 14 residues. The CDR3 loop is CAIRERGPSHERFF. CDR3 DNA: TGTGCCATCAGGGAGCGCGGACCGTCCCATGAGCGGTTCTTC.

The sample holds many counts of this clonotype. J is TRBJ2-7 and V is TRBV28; TRBD1 matches at 7 bases. The germline gives CDR1 MDHEN, CDR2 SYDVKM. V dropped 2 bases and J dropped 4; count of bases not matched to a gene: 5. This CDR3 spans 14 amino acids. The chain's CDR3 is CASSLIGQVYEQYF. The CDR3 DNA is TGTGCCAGCAGTTTAATCGGACAGGTGTACGAGCAGTACTTC.

This clonotype came up many times. J is TRBJ2-1 and V is TRBV20-1; 13 bases agree with TRBD2. J was trimmed by 4 bases and V by 6 bases; bases with no gene match: 3. Germline V gene lookup returns CDR1 DFQATT and CDR2 SNEGSKA (reference sequence). The CDR3 is 14 residues long. The CDR3, as DNA: TGCAGTGCCCCGGGACTAGCGGGGTACAATGAGCAGTTCTTC. Translating it yields CSAPGLAGYNEQFF.

This clonotype was picked up one time. The chain carries TRBV5-1 and TRBJ2-5; D tentatively reads TRBD1 or TRBD2 (5 bases each). Per germline, CDR1 SGHRS and CDR2 YFSETQ. This CDR3 spans 15 amino acids. V lost 4 bases, J lost 5 bases, and 18 bases lay in between. In DNA form, the CDR3 reads TGCGCCAGCAGCGAAGGCGTCACAGGCGGGGAGACCCAGTACTTC. Residues: CASSEGVTGGETQYF.

This sequence joins TRBV6-6 and TRBJ1-2; D gene unclear. The CDR3 sequence is 13 residues long. V lost 4 bases and J 8 bases, leaving 14 bases between the germline ends. Germline V gene lookup returns CDR1 MNHNY and CDR2 SVGAGI (reference sequence). The CDR3 reads CASSFEEKGGYTF. For the CDR3, the DNA is TGTGCCAGCAGTTTCGAGGAAAAAGGAGGCTACACCTTC.

A word on this clonotype: Germline and junction disagree at one end, which may indicate a read error. The chain links TRBV29-1 to TRBJ2-1, with TRBD1 matching over 7 bases. The germline CDR1 and CDR2 sequences are SQVTM and ANQGSEA. The CDR3 is made up of 13 amino acids. The CDR3 coding sequence is TGCAGCGGCCGGGACAGCACCTACAACGAGCAGTTCTTC. It translates to CSGRDSTYNEQFF.

This chain connects TRBV15 to TRBJ2-5; the D is unclear. CDR3 length: 15 residues. Germline V gene data show CDR1 as LNHNV and CDR2 as YYDKDF (reference sequence). V was trimmed by 5 bases and J by 1 base, leaving 14 bases between them. This chain's CDR3 is CATSRAPQTQETQYF. The CDR3 DNA sequence: TGTGCCACCAGCCGAGCCCCACAGACCCAAGAGACCCAGTACTTC.

On this clonotype: A much larger clone is a single base away; this may be a read error. The chain recombines TRBV5-1 with TRBJ2-3, with TRBD1 matching 8 bases. The CDR3 is 16 residues long. Germline lookup yields CDR1 SGHRS and CDR2 YFSETQ. CDR3 nucleotide sequence: TGCGCCAGCAGCTCAAGGGGGTCGCAGGGGGCAGATGCGCAGTATTTT. Its protein product is CASSSRGSQGADAQYF. The full variable domain, with the rest looked up from reference TRBV5-1 and TRBJ2-3, is KAGVTQTPRYLIKTRGQQVTLSCSPISGHRSVSWYQQTPGQGLQFLFEYFSETQRNKGNFPGRFSGRQFSNSRSEMNVSTLELGDSALYLCASSSRGSQGADAQYFGPGTRLTVL.

This clonotype has a count of ten or more. This chain connects TRBV2 to TRBJ2-1; D unresolved. V lost 6 bases and J lost 7, with 10 bases in between. The CDR3 contains 12 residues. Germline values: CDR1 SNHLY, CDR2 FYNNEI. CDR3 amino acids: CASRGQENEQFF. In DNA form, the CDR3 reads TGTGCCAGCAGGGGCCAAGAGAATGAGCAGTTCTTC.

The rearrangement uses TRBV4-1 and TRBJ1-2; no reliable D call. There are 13 residues in the CDR3. Trimming stripped 1 base from V and 6 bases from J, with 9 bases between. Germline CDR1 is MGHRA and CDR2 is YSYEKL. The CDR3, as DNA: TGCGCCAGCAGCCAAGTTGGGTCAGATGGCTACACCTTC. It codes for CASSQVGSDGYTF.

CDR3 protein: CASSYILEIDEKLFF. CDR3 nucleotides: TGTGCCAGCAGCTACATATTGGAGATCGACGAAAAACTGTTTTTT. V is TRBV7-6 and J is TRBJ1-4; D is unclear. The CDR3 is made up of 15 amino acids. From germline, CDR1 is SGHVS and CDR2 FNYEAQ. The V end was cut by 4 bases, the J end by 8 bases, with 17 bases between.

The chain has TRBV7-2 and TRBJ1-4; possible D gene TRBD1, 5 bases. The length of the CDR3 is 17 residues. The ends were cut back, 2 bases at V and 4 bases at J, with 17 bases in the middle. The germline CDR1 and CDR2 sequences are SGHTA and FQGNSA. The CDR3 DNA sequence: TGTGCCAGCAGCTTAAGGGGAAGGGGAAGCGGTAATGAAAAACTGTTTTTT. It encodes CASSLRGRGSGNEKLFF.

As concerns this clonotype: A much larger clone sits a single nucleotide away, making a read error possible. The chain uses TRBV10-3 and TRBJ2-1; perhaps D is TRBD1 or TRBD2 (6 bases each). The CDR3 covers 17 residues. Germline V lookup: CDR1 ENHRY, CDR2 SYGVKD. In nucleotides, the CDR3 is TGTACCATCAGTGGGGGGATAGGACAGACCGGATTAGCTGAGCAGTTCTTC. Amino acids: CTISGGIGQTGLAEQFF.

This clonotype was seen only a few times. The chain joins TRBV4-1 to TRBJ2-6; D ambiguous. CDR1 and CDR2 (germline): MGHRA, YSYEKL. V gave up 0 bases and J gave up 1 base, with 4 bases separating them. The CDR3 covers 15 residues. CDR3 bases: TGCGCCAGCAGCCAAGAGTGGTCTGGGGCCAACGTCCTGACTTTC. Its translation: CASSQEWSGANVLTF.

This clonotype was picked up many times. J is TRBJ2-3 and V is TRBV5-1, with TRBD2 as a possible D gene (6 bases). The CDR3 is 15 residues long. From germline, CDR1 is SGHRS and CDR2 YFSETQ. The V end was cut by 5 bases, the J end by 2 bases, with 15 bases between. In nucleotides, the CDR3 is TGCGCCAGCAGTAAAGCGGGTCCCTCCACAGATACGCAGTATTTT. Residues: CASSKAGPSTDTQYF.

This clonotype was counted at least ten times. This chain uses TRBV27 with TRBJ2-1, with D hard to call. The V gene's germline CDR1 is MNHEY and CDR2 SMNVEV (reference sequence). The ends were cut back, 5 bases at V and 0 bases at J, with 11 bases in the middle. This CDR3 spans 15 amino acids. The CDR3 protein is CASSPISSSYNEQFF. The CDR3 DNA reads TGTGCCAGCAGTCCAATATCAAGCTCCTACAATGAGCAGTTCTTC.

The rearrangement uses TRBV20-1 and TRBJ2-2; tentative D call: TRBD1 (6 bases). The V gene lost 1 base and the J gene lost 5 bases, with 17 bases spanning the gap. This CDR3 has 16 residues. Germline assignment: CDR1 DFQATT and CDR2 SNEGSKA (reference sequence). The CDR3 DNA reads as TGCAGTGCTAGAGGCCTCATTCCCCAGGGGACCGGGGAGCTGTTTTTT. As protein: CSARGLIPQGTGELFF.

The sample holds many counts of this clonotype. V gene TRBV4-2 combines with J gene TRBJ2-1; D is uncertain. V lost 0 bases to trimming and J lost 0 bases, with 6 bases between them. CDR1 and CDR2 from the germline V gene are LGHNA and YNFKEQ. This CDR3 region has 15 residues. The DNA of the CDR3 is TGTGCCAGCAGCCAAGACCCTAGCTCCTACAATGAGCAGTTCTTC. It yields the protein CASSQDPSSYNEQFF.

The rearrangement uses TRBV29-1 and TRBJ2-5, with D tentatively TRBD1 (6 bases). Germline V gives CDR1 SQVTM, CDR2 ANQGSEA. The CDR3 sequence is 12 residues long. Trimming cost V 4 bases and J 11 bases, with 17 bases left between them. CDR3 region: CSVAMGHNEQYF. The CDR3 nucleotides read TGCAGCGTTGCCATGGGACACAATGAGCAGTACTTC.

This chain links TRBV24-1 with TRBJ2-3; D is perhaps TRBD2 (5 bases). Germline CDR1 reads KGHDR; CDR2 reads SFDVKD. This CDR3 is 15 amino acids long. V was clipped by 2 bases and J by 9 bases, with 17 bases between them. The CDR3 nucleotides read TGTGCCACCAGTGATTCCTCCACTACTAGGTGGACGCAGTATTTT. Its translation is CATSDSSTTRWTQYF.